These 2 T cell receptor beta chains were all obtained from the same sample, sequenced in a study of control samples from healthy donors and cancer patients. The method was immunoSEQ multiplex PCR; TCRdb's version includes in-frame clones alone and lacks a portion of them. The sample holds 60,000 to 70,000 clones, around four fifths seen once. The source material was PBMCs. Receptors originate from a woman aged 50 to 65 with lung cancer.

In this sample, this clone turned up once. This chain joins TRBV5-1 and TRBJ1-2, with D uncertain. CDR3 length: 15 amino acids. Trimming shortened V by 4 bases and J by 4 bases, and 17 bases separated the two germline ends. CDR1 is SGHRS, CDR2 YFSETQ, per germline. DNA for the CDR3: TGCGCCAGCAGCCAAAGGGCGGACGGAAGCTATGGCTACACCTTC. As protein: CASSQRADGSYGYTF.

The chain is built from TRBV10-3 and TRBJ2-6, with D tentatively TRBD1 (7 bases). This CDR3 contains 17 residues. V dropped 6 bases and J dropped 0 bases, with 15 bases sitting between them. CDR1 is ENHRY, CDR2 SYGVKD, per germline. The CDR3 DNA reads as TGTGCCATCAGGGAGGAGGGGGCTGGCTCTGGGGCCAACGTCCTGACTTTC. Translating gives CAIREEGAGSGANVLTF.